The rows below give T cell receptor beta chains drawn from one sample of a study of T cells in Graves' hyperthyroidism and ophthalmopathy. Each CDR3 protein is one row after TCRdb ran MiXCR on the multiplex PCR reads. Among 500,000 to 800,000 distinct CDR3 sequences listed, approximately 42% were seen once. The sample taken for sequencing was peripheral blood or thyroid tissue (not recorded which). All receptors derive from an adult man with Graves' disease, either hyperthyroidism or ophthalmopathy (not recorded which). Each CDR3 is given with its conserved first and last residue. The D gene is left open where the match is weak. Clone size is stated in some rows and not others, as once, few, many or a class when expanded.

J gene,clone size,V gene,D gene,CDR3 protein,CDR3 DNA
TRBJ2-5,many,TRBV7-8,TRBD2,CASSLEASGSQETQYF,TGTGCCAGCAGCTTAGAGGCTAGCGGGAGTCAGGAGACCCAGTACTTC
TRBJ1-2,NA,TRBV7-2,TRBD1,CASSLTGTGSGYTF,TGTGCCAGCAGCCTAACCGGGACAGGCTCTGGCTACACCTTC
TRBJ1-4,few,TRBV25-1,NA,CASSLDRPTAEKLFF,TGTGCCAGCAGCTTAGACAGGCCCACCGCGGAAAAACTGTTTTTT
TRBJ1-4,few,TRBV19,TRBD1,CASSTAGGLGEKLFF,TGTGCCAGTAGTACCGCAGGGGGCCTGGGTGAAAAACTGTTTTTT
TRBJ1-5,NA,TRBV4-3,TRBD1,CASRRVGDRANQPQHF,TGCGCCAGCAGACGGGTTGGGGACAGGGCCAATCAGCCCCAGCATTTT
TRBJ2-7,few,TRBV5-1,TRBD1,CASQGQGRIDEQYF,TGCGCCAGCCAAGGACAGGGTCGAATTGACGAGCAGTACTTC
TRBJ1-1,NA,TRBV19,NA,CASSIDPGSYTEAFF,TGTGCCAGTAGTATAGATCCGGGATCCTACACTGAAGCTTTCTTT
TRBJ2-3,few,TRBV10-3,TRBD1,CAIRVGGQASDTQYF,TGTGCCATCAGGGTTGGGGGACAGGCATCAGATACGCAGTATTTT
TRBJ1-2,NA,TRBV10-3,NA,CAITGGSGYTF,TGTGCCATCACCGGGGGCAGTGGCTACACCTTC
TRBJ2-7,NA,TRBV7-2,NA,CASSRGQTYEQYF,TGTGCCAGCAGCAGAGGGCAGACCTACGAGCAGTACTTC
TRBJ1-5,many,TRBV7-9,NA,CASSLVDSNQPQHF,TGTGCCAGCAGCTTAGTGGATAGCAATCAGCCCCAGCATTTT
TRBJ1-5,NA,TRBV10-3,NA,CASSEPQGWSNQPQHF,TGTGCCAGCAGTGAACCACAGGGATGGAGCAATCAGCCCCAGCATTTT
TRBJ1-4,once,TRBV7-9,NA,CASSLGVEDNEKLFF,TGTGCCAGCAGCCTAGGGGTAGAGGATAATGAAAAACTGTTTTTT
TRBJ1-4,NA,TRBV13,NA,CASSLGRGSKLFF,TGTGCCAGCAGCTTAGGGAGAGGGTCTAAACTGTTTTTT
TRBJ2-6,NA,TRBV7-2,TRBD1,CASSLLGDRGQGANVLTF,TGTGCCAGCAGCTTATTAGGGGACAGGGGGCAAGGGGCCAACGTCCTGACTTTC
TRBJ1-2,NA,TRBV24-1,NA,CATSDFHPTDGYTF,TGTGCCACCAGTGATTTCCATCCGACAGATGGCTACACCTTC
TRBJ2-7,many,TRBV7-2,TRBD2,CASSFSGSRYEQYF,TGTGCCAGCAGCTTTAGCGGGAGTCGATACGAGCAGTACTTC
TRBJ1-2,NA,TRBV29-1,NA,CSVGIGEGYTF,TGCAGCGTTGGGATTGGGGAGGGCTACACCTTC
TRBJ2-5,many,TRBV10-1,NA,CASSESQGTTQYF,TGCGCCAGCAGTGAGTCTCAGGGGACGACCCAGTACTTC
TRBJ2-5,NA,TRBV29-1,NA,CSVEALGDLRQETQYF,TGCAGCGTTGAAGCATTGGGGGACCTGAGGCAAGAGACCCAGTACTTC
TRBJ1-6,once,TRBV10-3,NA,CAISVGDFDNSPLHF,TGTGCCATCAGTGTTGGGGACTTCGACAATTCACCCCTCCACTTT
TRBJ1-6,few,TRBV2,NA,CASTSDSPLHF,TGTGCCAGCACTTCGGACTCGCCCCTCCACTTT
TRBJ1-5,few,TRBV20-1,NA,CSARASQASNQPQHF,TGCAGTGCTAGAGCTTCCCAGGCCAGCAATCAGCCCCAGCATTTT
TRBJ1-5,many,TRBV10-3,NA,CAITRDQNQPQHF,TGTGCCATCACGCGGGATCAAAATCAGCCCCAGCATTTT
TRBJ1-2,many,TRBV10-3,NA,CAISDELVWGYTF,TGTGCCATCAGTGACGAGCTGGTTTGGGGCTACACCTTC
TRBJ1-2,many,TRBV9,TRBD1,CASSEGQGYPTYGYTF,TGTGCCAGCAGCGAGGGACAGGGGTATCCTACCTATGGCTACACCTTC
TRBJ1-5,NA,TRBV12-3/TRBV12-4,TRBD1,CASSLGQGPYSNQPQHF,TGTGCCAGCAGTCTCGGACAGGGGCCCTATAGCAATCAGCCCCAGCATTTT
TRBJ1-2,NA,TRBV6-6,NA,CASSLQAGQLDGYTF,TGTGCCAGCAGCCTACAGGCGGGCCAGTTGGATGGCTACACCTTC
TRBJ1-4,NA,TRBV7-9,NA,CASSLTTRNSNEKLFF,TGTGCCAGCAGCTTGACGACCAGGAACTCGAATGAAAAACTGTTTTTT
TRBJ1-1,NA,TRBV6-4,TRBD1,CASRQGSEAFF,TGTGCCAGCAGACAGGGGTCTGAAGCTTTCTTT
TRBJ2-5,few,TRBV20-1,NA,CSARVGLQETQYF,TGCAGTGCTAGAGTTGGACTACAAGAGACCCAGTACTTC
TRBJ1-3,few,TRBV10-1,TRBD1,CASTPGTGSGNTIYF,TGCGCCAGCACCCCCGGGACAGGCTCTGGAAACACCATATATTTT
TRBJ2-2,NA,TRBV7-9,NA,CASSLFHGTGELFF,TGTGCCAGCAGCTTATTCCACGGCACCGGGGAGCTGTTTTTT
TRBJ1-1,few,TRBV12-3/TRBV12-4,NA,CASSRDIPREAFF,TGTGCCAGCAGCCGGGACATTCCCCGAGAAGCTTTCTTT
TRBJ1-1,NA,TRBV10-3,NA,CASSRQTAMNTEAFF,TGTGCCAGCTCACGACAGACAGCGATGAACACTGAAGCTTTCTTT
TRBJ1-5,NA,TRBV6-5,TRBD1,CASSSTLTQGAQGNQPQHF,TGTGCCAGCAGTTCTACCCTCACCCAGGGGGCGCAGGGCAATCAGCCCCAGCATTTT
TRBJ1-1,few,TRBV20-1,TRBD1,CSASLRTGGMGEAFF,TGCAGTGCTAGCCTCCGGACAGGGGGAATGGGTGAAGCTTTCTTT
TRBJ1-1,NA,TRBV7-8,TRBD1,CASSLEGAIVMNTEAFF,TGTGCCAGCAGCTTAGAGGGGGCTATAGTGATGAACACTGAAGCTTTCTTT
TRBJ1-1,once,TRBV11-2,NA,CANSVTPVGTEAFF,TGTGCCAACAGCGTAACCCCGGTGGGGACTGAAGCTTTCTTT
TRBJ1-3,NA,TRBV6-4,NA,CASSDSTGGGNTIYF,TGTGCCAGCAGTGACTCTACCGGGGGGGGAAACACCATATATTTT
TRBJ1-3,NA,TRBV2,TRBD1,CASSAGQRSSGNTIYF,TGTGCCAGCAGCGCGGGACAGAGGAGCTCTGGAAACACCATATATTTT
TRBJ1-2,NA,TRBV15,TRBD1,CATSRVTGLGYTF,TGTGCCACCAGCAGGGTGACAGGGCTTGGCTACACCTTC
TRBJ1-6,NA,TRBV7-8,NA,CASSEATPILNSPLHF,TGTGCCAGCAGTGAAGCGACCCCGATCCTTAATTCACCCCTCCACTTT
TRBJ2-7,many,TRBV24-1,NA,CATSDSNYEQYF,TGTGCCACCAGTGATTCCAATTACGAGCAGTACTTC
TRBJ1-5,many,TRBV24-1,NA,CATSDPAFGNQPQHF,TGTGCCACCAGTGACCCGGCGTTTGGCAATCAGCCCCAGCATTTT
TRBJ2-5,NA,TRBV5-1,NA,CASSSDSTQETQYF,TGCGCCAGCAGCTCGGACTCCACCCAAGAGACCCAGTACTTC
TRBJ2-7,few,TRBV7-9,NA,CASSLRADSYEQYF,TGTGCCAGCAGCTTGAGGGCGGACTCCTACGAGCAGTACTTC
TRBJ2-7,few,TRBV13,TRBD1,CASSIGQGPLYEQYF,TGTGCCAGCAGCATAGGACAGGGACCTCTCTACGAGCAGTACTTC
TRBJ1-5,few,TRBV10-3,NA,CAISDASNPKHF,TGTGCCATCAGTGACGCTAGCAACCCAAAGCATTTT
TRBJ2-5,many,TRBV10-3,NA,CAISTPTGLEETQYF,TGTGCCATCAGTACTCCGACAGGTTTAGAAGAGACCCAGTACTTC
TRBJ2-5,NA,TRBV12-3/TRBV12-4,TRBD1,CASSLLAGGVQETQYF,TGTGCCAGCAGTTTATTGGCAGGGGGCGTTCAGGAGACCCAGTACTTC
TRBJ2-5,many,TRBV20-1,NA,CSASRQGRETQYF,TGCAGTGCTAGTAGGCAGGGCCGAGAGACCCAGTACTTC
TRBJ1-1,NA,TRBV7-2,TRBD1,CASGTDEAFF,TGTGCCAGCGGGACAGACGAAGCTTTCTTT
TRBJ1-2,many,TRBV5-1,NA,CASSLEPADYGYTF,TGCGCCAGCAGCTTGGAACCGGCAGACTATGGCTACACCTTC
TRBJ1-5,NA,TRBV29-1,TRBD1,CSATAGTGRDQPQHF,TGCAGCGCGACGGCCGGGACAGGGAGGGATCAGCCCCAGCATTTT
TRBJ1-1,once,TRBV7-3,TRBD1,CASSSETGGTEAFF,TGTGCCAGCAGTTCCGAGACAGGGGGCACTGAAGCTTTCTTT
TRBJ2-7,once,TRBV7-9,TRBD1,CASSYRQGREQYF,TGTGCCAGCAGCTACCGACAGGGCCGCGAGCAGTACTTC
TRBJ2-5,once,TRBV2,NA,CASSDREARETQYF,TGTGCCAGCAGCGACAGGGAGGCGCGGGAGACCCAGTACTTC
TRBJ2-3,NA,TRBV20-1,NA,CSARGSERERALSDTQYF,TGCAGTGCTAGAGGGTCTGAACGGGAGAGGGCACTGTCAGATACGCAGTATTTT